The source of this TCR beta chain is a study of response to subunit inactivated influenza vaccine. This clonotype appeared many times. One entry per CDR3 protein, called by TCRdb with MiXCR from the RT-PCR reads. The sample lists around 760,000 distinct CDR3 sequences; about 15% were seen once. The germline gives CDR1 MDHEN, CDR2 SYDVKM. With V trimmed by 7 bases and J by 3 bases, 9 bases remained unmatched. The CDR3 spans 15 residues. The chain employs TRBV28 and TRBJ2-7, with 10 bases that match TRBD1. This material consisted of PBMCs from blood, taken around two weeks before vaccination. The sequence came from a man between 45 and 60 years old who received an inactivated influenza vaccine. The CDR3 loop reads CASKRQGASFYEQYF. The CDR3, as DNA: TGTGCCAGCAAGCGACAGGGGGCCTCGTTCTACGAGCAGTACTTC.